One sample yielded the 23 T cell receptor beta chains listed below, sequenced in a study of cytomegalovirus exposure and HLA in healthy donors. Primers included in the PCR were 60 Vbeta and 13 Jbeta primers. Method: immunoSEQ multiplex PCR; TCRdb's copy keeps in-frame clones and lacks some. Counted here are 100,000 or so clones, around 75% occurring once; the ten biggest clones make up more than 4.5%. Sample: PBMCs. The receptor set was obtained from a young woman in good health and CMV-seropositive.

V is TRBV28 and J is TRBJ2-7; TRBD1 matches 9 bases. Looked up from germline, CDR1 is MDHEN and CDR2 is SYDVKM. V shed 8 bases and J 0 bases; nucleotides not matched to a gene: 11. CDR3 size: 16 residues. The CDR3: CASYPWGTGHSYEQYF. The CDR3 bases are TGTGCCAGCTACCCGTGGGGGACAGGGCACTCCTACGAGCAGTACTTC.

The rearrangement links TRBV28 to TRBJ2-1; D may be TRBD2 (5 bases). Germline V gene sequence: CDR1 MDHEN, CDR2 SYDVKM. The CDR3 consists of 17 residues. The V end lost 3 bases, the J end lost 9 bases, and 24 bases lay between the germline ends. CDR3 sequence reads: CASSFPAEGYSRIEQFF. CDR3 sequence (DNA): TGTGCCAGCAGTTTCCCCGCCGAGGGTTACAGTCGTATTGAGCAGTTCTTC.

The V and J genes are TRBV29-1 and TRBJ1-1; the D is unclear. The CDR3 is 12 amino acids. Germline CDR1 is SQVTM and CDR2 is ANQGSEA. Trimming stripped 0 bases from V and 8 bases from J, with 10 bases between. CDR3 coding DNA: TGCAGCGTTGAAGATCGACACCTCGAAGCTTTCTTT. Residues: CSVEDRHLEAFF. The complete variable domain, with remaining parts taken from reference TRBV29-1 and TRBJ1-1, reads SAVISQKPSRDICQRGTSLTIQCQVDSQVTMMFWYRQQPGQSLTLIATANQGSEATYESGFVIDKFPISRPNLTFSTLTVSNMSPEDSSIYLCSVEDRHLEAFFGQGTRLTVV.

The rearrangement links TRBV28 to TRBJ2-3; TRBD2 agrees at 12 bases. The CDR3 is made up of 16 amino acids. Germline lookup yields CDR1 MDHEN and CDR2 SYDVKM. The V segment lost 5 bases and the J segment 0 bases; nucleotides outside the gene matches: 3. As DNA, the CDR3 is TGTGCCAGCAGTAAAGGACTAGCGGGAAGCACAGATACGCAGTATTTT. Amino acid sequence: CASSKGLAGSTDTQYF.

V usage is TRBV25-1 and J usage is TRBJ2-7; 7 bases line up with TRBD2. The germline V gene has CDR1 MGHDK and CDR2 SYGVNS. V gave up 6 bases and J gave up 2 bases; unmatched junction bases: 13. This CDR3 contains 16 residues. CDR3 DNA: TGTGCCAGCAGAGATACCGCGGGAGAGATTCCCTACGAGCAGTACTTC. Translated, it gives CASRDTAGEIPYEQYF.

The chain combines TRBV27 with TRBJ2-7, with 7 bases that match TRBD2. This CDR3 has 13 residues. V gave up 10 bases and J gave up 0 bases; unmatched junction bases: 6. Germline V gene sequence: CDR1 MNHEY, CDR2 SMNVEV (reference sequence). CDR3 nucleotide sequence: TGTGCCACCTCTAGCGGAGACTCCTACGAGCAGTACTTC. Its translation is CATSSGDSYEQYF.

The rearrangement uses TRBV27 and TRBJ2-1, with no clear D. CDR3 length equals 11 residues. Germline lookup yields CDR1 MNHEY and CDR2 SMNVEV (reference sequence). V lost 6 bases and J 4 bases, leaving 4 bases between the germline ends. For the CDR3, the DNA is TGTGCCAGCAGGGCTTACAATGAGCAGTTCTTC. Its protein is CASRAYNEQFF.

This sequence joins TRBV7-9 and TRBJ2-2; 14 positions agree with TRBD2. CDR1 SEHNR and CDR2 FQNEAQ come from the germline V gene (reference sequence). V was pared by 4 bases and J by 7 bases, with 8 bases of the junction left unmatched. CDR3 size: 17 residues. CDR3 nucleotides: TGTGCCAGCAGCTCACGGGGACTAGCGGGAGAGATCGGGGAGCTGTTTTTT. Translating it yields CASSSRGLAGEIGELFF.

The J gene is TRBJ2-7, the V gene TRBV28, with 7 bases identical to TRBD1. Trimming took 3 bases from V and 4 from J; bases not matched to a gene: 6. Germline assignment: CDR1 MDHEN and CDR2 SYDVKM. The CDR3 consists of 14 residues. CDR3 in amino acids: CASSFLRDRYEQYF. Here the CDR3 DNA reads TGTGCCAGCAGTTTTCTCCGGGACAGATACGAGCAGTACTTC.

In this sample, this clone turned up a few times. V gene TRBV28 combines with J gene TRBJ1-2; 7 bases are a match to TRBD1. The V and J ends lost 6 bases and 8 bases, in that order; junction bases with no gene match: 12. This CDR3 spans 14 amino acids. Looked up from germline, CDR1 is MDHEN and CDR2 is SYDVKM. Here the CDR3 reads CASSFGTELRGYTF. The CDR3 DNA is TGTGCCAGCAGCTTCGGGACAGAGCTAAGGGGCTACACCTTC.

The rearrangement uses TRBV7-3 and TRBJ2-5; 9 bases fit TRBD2. The CDR3 covers 15 residues. After removal of 3 bases from V and 1 base from J, the junction contained 3 bases not matched to a gene. Per germline, CDR1 SGHTA and CDR2 FQGTGA. The CDR3 DNA is TGTGCCAGCAGCTTGAAACTAGCGGGCCAAGAGACCCAGTACTTC. As protein: CASSLKLAGQETQYF. Filled out from reference TRBV7-3 and TRBJ2-5, the complete variable domain reads GAGVSQTPSNKVTEKGKYVELRCDPISGHTALYWYRQSLGQGPEFLIYFQGTGAADDSGLPNDRFFAVRPEGSVSTLKIQRTERGDSAVYLCASSLKLAGQETQYFGPGTRLLVL.

With regard to this clone: One end of the junction does not line up with germline, which may come from a read error. V gene TRBV18 combines with J gene TRBJ2-3; D possibly corresponds to TRBD1 (5 bases). CDR3 length: 12 residues. Germline loops: CDR1 KGHSH, CDR2 LQKENI. CDR3 region: CASSATTDAQYF. The CDR3 DNA sequence: TGTGCCAGCTCAGCCACGACAGATGCGCAGTATTTT. Using reference TRBV18 and TRBJ2-3 for the parts outside the CDR3, the full variable domain is NAGVMQNPRHLVRRRGQEARLRCSPMKGHSHVYWYRQLPEEGLKFMVYLQKENIIDESGMPKERFSAEFPKEGPSILRIQQVVRGDSAAYFCASSATTDAQYFGPGTRLTVL.

Of note for this clone: Other DNA sequences in this sample translate to the same CDR3. CDR3 in amino acids: CASSQDRGETQYF. In DNA form, the CDR3 reads TGCGCCAGCAGCCAAGATCGGGGGGAGACCCAGTACTTC. This chain joins TRBV4-3 and TRBJ2-5; D may be TRBD2 (6 bases). V shed 0 bases and J shed 5 bases, with 7 bases lying between them. Germline V lookup: CDR1 LGHNA, CDR2 YSLEER. The CDR3 totals 13 residues.

V and J are TRBV5-1 and TRBJ2-7; 8 bases match TRBD1. Germline V gene data show CDR1 as SGHRS and CDR2 as YFSETQ. Unmatched junction bases numbered 7, after V lost 4 bases and J lost 1 base. The CDR3 has 15 amino acids. CDR3 residues: CASSAGQGASYEQYF. The CDR3 region has the DNA TGCGCCAGCAGCGCCGGACAGGGCGCTTCCTACGAGCAGTACTTC. The variable domain in full, with the rest retrieved from reference TRBV5-1 and TRBJ2-7, is KAGVTQTPRYLIKTRGQQVTLSCSPISGHRSVSWYQQTPGQGLQFLFEYFSETQRNKGNFPGRFSGRQFSNSRSEMNVSTLELGDSALYLCASSAGQGASYEQYFGPGTRLTVT.

In this sample, this clone turned up a few times. This sequence joins TRBV30 and TRBJ1-6; D is uncertain. Germline CDR1 and CDR2: GTSNPN and SVGIG (reference sequence). The CDR3 covers 13 residues. The V end lost 7 bases, the J end lost 7 bases, and 14 bases lay between the germline ends. In DNA, the CDR3 is TGTGCCTTCCACGGACCGGGGAATTCACCCCTCCACTTT. Its translation: CAFHGPGNSPLHF.

Comment on this clone: Additional DNA sequences in this sample encode the identical CDR3. The V call is TRBV7-9, the J call TRBJ1-2, with D perhaps matching TRBD1 (6 bases). Trimming cost V 2 bases and J 5 bases, with 6 bases left between them. The CDR3 spans 12 residues. Germline V CDR1 and CDR2: SEHNR, FQNEAQ (reference sequence). The CDR3 bases are TGTGCCAGCAGCTTACAGGGGTATGGCTACACCTTC. It encodes CASSLQGYGYTF.

This rearrangement joins TRBV6-4 to TRBJ2-3; D ambiguous. Trimming took 6 bases from V and 2 from J, leaving 9 bases between them. From germline, CDR1 is MRHNA and CDR2 SNTAGT. The CDR3 covers 13 residues. CDR3 DNA: TGTGCCAGCAGGGTCCGGTTCACAGATACGCAGTATTTT. Translation gives CASRVRFTDTQYF.

J is TRBJ2-5 and V is TRBV7-9; 8 nucleotides match TRBD2. The J segment lost 0 bases and the V segment lost 6 bases, leaving 6 bases of the junction unmatched. The CDR3 totals 15 residues. The V gene's germline CDR1 is SEHNR and CDR2 FQNEAQ (reference sequence). CDR3 nucleotides: TGTGCCAGCAGTCGGCTAGCGGGCTACCAAGAGACCCAGTACTTC. This sequence encodes CASSRLAGYQETQYF.

CDR3: CASSWYRGNGQTDIQYF. DNA for the CDR3: TGTGCCAGCAGCTGGTACAGGGGGAACGGACAGACGGACATTCAGTACTTC. V is TRBV5-6 and J is TRBJ2-4; 8 nucleotides match TRBD1. CDR1 and CDR2 from the germline V gene are SGHDT and YYEEEE. The CDR3 sequence is 17 residues long. J was trimmed by 8 bases and V by 3 bases; bases with no gene match: 16.

This chain joins TRBV19 and TRBJ2-7; TRBD1 matches 8 bases. CDR3 size: 15 residues. Germline CDR1 is LNHDA and CDR2 is SQIVND (reference sequence). The V gene end was trimmed by 4 bases and the J gene end by 0 bases; junction bases not matched to a gene: 5. The CDR3 DNA follows: TGTGCCAGTAGTACGGACAGGGTAGCCTCCTACGAGCAGTACTTC. Its translation: CASSTDRVASYEQYF. The full variable domain, in which reference TRBV19 and TRBJ2-7 provide the parts outside the CDR3, is DGGITQSPKYLFRKEGQNVTLSCEQNLNHDAMYWYRQDPGQGLRLIYYSQIVNDFQKGDIAEGYSVSREKKESFPLTVTSAQKNPTAFYLCASSTDRVASYEQYFGPGTRLTVT.

CDR3 DNA: TGCGCCAGCAGCCTAAGAGGGTGGAATCGCGGAAAATTCTCCTACAATGAGCAGTTCTTC. As protein: CASSLRGWNRGKFSYNEQFF. The V call is TRBV10-1, the J call TRBJ2-1; perhaps TRBD2 as D (5 bases). Germline V gives CDR1 WNHNN, CDR2 SYGVQD (reference sequence). V lost 6 bases, J lost 0 bases, and 27 bases lay in between. The CDR3 sequence is 20 residues long.

Comment on this clone: Its ends do not fully match the called genes, so a read error is possible. This chain's CDR3 is CASSESWEPYF. The CDR3 nucleotides read TGTGCCAGCAGTGAATCCTGGGAGCCGTACTTC. The rearrangement uses TRBV25-1 and TRBJ2-7; a weak D match, TRBD2 (5 bases). Germline CDR1 MGHDK, CDR2 SYGVNS. CDR3 length: 11 residues.

The chain links TRBV6-6 to TRBJ1-4; 9 bases map to TRBD1. The CDR3 runs to 16 residues. The J segment lost 7 bases and the V segment lost 0 bases, leaving 6 bases of the junction unmatched. Germline values: CDR1 MNHNY, CDR2 SVGAGI (reference sequence). The CDR3 bases are TGTGCCAGCAGTTACTCCGCGGGGACAGGGTCTGAAAAACTGTTTTTT. Translated: CASSYSAGTGSEKLFF.